This entry lists 20 T cell receptor beta chains sequenced from one sample in a study of HIV-infected patients and healthy controls. TCRdb called the 5' RACE reads again in MiXCR, with one record for every CDR3 protein. The sample carries about 64,000 distinct CDR3 sequences, roughly a fifth recorded once. The sample comprised CD4+ T cells from blood. The source of these receptors is a human donor in good health.

This clonotype was detected ten times or more. V and J are TRBV13 and TRBJ1-1; TRBD1 might be the D (6 bases). V dropped 1 base and J dropped 1 base, with 19 bases sitting between them. The CDR3 consists of 18 residues. Germline CDR1 PRHDT, CDR2 FYEKMQ (reference sequence). The CDR3 sequence: CASSLALARAGENTEAFF. Written as DNA, the CDR3 is TGTGCCAGCAGCTTAGCTCTTGCAAGGGCAGGGGAGAACACTGAAGCTTTCTTT.

This clonotype has at least ten counts. The chain is built from TRBV6-2 or TRBV6-3 and TRBJ2-2; D might be TRBD2 (6 bases). This CDR3 spans 14 amino acids. V lost 4 bases to trimming and J lost 4 bases, with 10 bases between them. Germline CDR1 is MNHEY and CDR2 is SVGEGT. CDR3 loop: CASSWGLLTGELFF. The DNA for the CDR3 is TGTGCCAGCAGTTGGGGACTCCTCACCGGGGAGCTGTTTTTT.

This clonotype has just a few counts. The chain has TRBV5-1 and TRBJ1-1, with D possibly TRBD1 on 6 matching bases. The V end was cut by 4 bases, the J end by 1 base, with 14 bases between. The CDR3 covers 15 residues. Germline V lookup: CDR1 SGHRS, CDR2 YFSETQ. The DNA of the CDR3 is TGCGCCAGCAGCCCCGATGGACAGCCGAACACTGAAGCTTTCTTT. Translating gives CASSPDGQPNTEAFF.

This clonotype was found a few times. The rearrangement uses TRBV30 and TRBJ2-1; 12 nucleotides agree with TRBD2. Germline values: CDR1 GTSNPN, CDR2 SVGIG (reference sequence). The length of the CDR3 is 17 residues. Unmatched junction bases numbered 8, after V lost 1 base and J lost 4 bases. CDR3 nucleotides: TGTGCCTGGAGTGAAACTAGCGGGAGGTCATGGTACAATGAGCAGTTCTTC. The encoded protein is CAWSETSGRSWYNEQFF.

The CDR3 loop reads CASRKLAGDTYEQYF. DNA for the CDR3: TGTGCCAGCAGGAAACTAGCGGGGGACACCTACGAGCAGTACTTC. The rearrangement links TRBV12-3 or TRBV12-4 to TRBJ2-7; 11 bases line up with TRBD2. V shed 6 bases and J 2 bases; nucleotides not matched to a gene: 6. CDR3 length: 15 residues.

Points on this clonotype: This could be a read error, since a much larger clone is one nucleotide away. The CDR3 does not close with the conserved phenylalanine or tryptophan, likely indicating a read error. For the CDR3, the DNA is TGTGCCAGCAGTGAAACGAAAGGGGGTGAAGCTTTCATT. Its protein is CASSETKGGEAFI. The chain uses TRBV6-1 and TRBJ1-1; TRBD1 might be the D (6 bases). The CDR3 contains 13 residues. CDR1 and CDR2 from the germline V gene are MNHNS and SASEGT. Trimming shortened V by 2 bases and J by 7 bases, and 11 bases separated the two germline ends.

This clonotype came up a few times. The chain couples TRBV5-8 to TRBJ2-3; D is undetermined. CDR1 SGHTS and CDR2 YDEGEE come from the germline V gene. The CDR3 is made up of 14 amino acids. V was pared by 1 base and J by 2 bases, with 8 bases between. CDR3 sequence reads: CASSLRTITDTQYF. The CDR3 DNA follows: TGTGCCAGCAGCTTGAGGACGATCACAGATACGCAGTATTTT.

This clonotype was detected many times. This rearrangement joins TRBV5-4 to TRBJ2-2; TRBD2 aligns across 7 bases. The germline V gene has CDR1 SGHNT and CDR2 YYREEE (reference sequence). The CDR3 consists of 16 residues. Germline trimming cut 2 bases from V and 6 bases from J; bases unmatched to any gene: 10. Written as DNA, the CDR3 is TGTGCCAGCAGCTTCGTCGCGGGAGATAGCGCCGGGGAGCTGTTTTTT. Residues: CASSFVAGDSAGELFF. Looking up the rest from reference TRBV5-4 and TRBJ2-2 gives the full variable domain: ETGVTQSPTHLIKTRGQQVTLRCSSQSGHNTVSWYQQALGQGPQFIFQYYREEENGRGNFPPRFSGLQFPNYSSELNVNALELDDSALYLCASSFVAGDSAGELFFGEGSRLTVL.

V gene TRBV5-4 combines with J gene TRBJ1-2; 8 bases fit TRBD1. V was clipped by 0 bases and J by 4 bases; unmatched bases: 2. Per germline, CDR1 SGHNT and CDR2 YYREEE (reference sequence). The CDR3 runs to 14 residues. CDR3 residues: CASSLAGQVYGYTF. Written as DNA, the CDR3 is TGTGCCAGCAGCTTGGCGGGACAGGTCTATGGCTACACCTTC.

This clonotype showed up many times. The rearrangement links TRBV3-1 to TRBJ1-1; weak D call: TRBD1 (5 bases). There are 13 residues in the CDR3. Trimming left V 1 base short and J 7 bases short, with 10 bases between. Germline loops: CDR1 LGHDT, CDR2 YNNKEL (reference sequence). CDR3 coding DNA: TGTGCCAGCAGCCAAGCCGGGGGTTTTGAAGCTTTCTTT. Amino acids: CASSQAGGFEAFF.

This clonotype is a singleton in its sample. This may arise from a read error, as a much more abundant clone is one base away. V and J are TRBV6-2 or TRBV6-3 and TRBJ2-7; D gene ambiguous. From germline, CDR1 is MNHEY and CDR2 SVGEGT. The V end lost 2 bases, the J end lost 2 bases, and 7 bases lay between the germline ends. The CDR3 contains 13 residues. In DNA form, the CDR3 reads TGTGCCAGCAGTTACGGTACAACCTACGAGCAGTACTTC. It codes for CASSYGTTYEQYF.

This clonotype has at least ten counts. CDR3 DNA sequence: TGTGCCAGCAGCCCCTTCGCGGGTTATGGCTACACCTTC. Residues: CASSPFAGYGYTF. The V call is TRBV3-1, the J call TRBJ1-2; D gene ambiguous. Germline V lookup: CDR1 LGHDT, CDR2 YNNKEL (reference sequence). The germline V and J ends were trimmed by 4 bases and 5 bases, with 11 bases remaining between them. The CDR3 has 13 amino acids.

This clonotype was picked up many times. The rearrangement uses TRBV29-1 and TRBJ1-2; D gene ambiguous. Trimming removed 0 bases at V and 5 bases at J, with 7 bases between. CDR1 and CDR2 (germline): SQVTM, ANQGSEA. CDR3 size: 12 residues. The CDR3 coding sequence is TGCAGCGTTGAAGATGGGAGGTATGGCTACACCTTC. Translation: CSVEDGRYGYTF.

This clonotype was recorded at least ten times. CDR3 amino acids: CASSSGTGRNYGYTF. The CDR3, as DNA: TGTGCCAGCAGCTCGGGGACAGGGAGAAACTATGGCTACACCTTC. The chain recombines TRBV6-6 with TRBJ1-2; 9 bases are a match to TRBD1. CDR1 is MNHNY, CDR2 SVGAGI, per germline (reference sequence). The CDR3 is 15 residues long. The ends lost 6 bases at V and 2 bases at J; junction bases unmatched: 7.

This clonotype was seen ten or more times. This rearrangement joins TRBV10-3 to TRBJ2-7; TRBD2 might be the D (6 bases). Germline lookup yields CDR1 ENHRY and CDR2 SYGVKD. This CDR3 comprises 11 residues. Trimming removed 4 bases from V and 7 bases from J, with 8 bases in between. The CDR3 loop reads CAISGGGEQYF. The DNA of the CDR3 is TGTGCCATCAGTGGGGGAGGTGAGCAGTACTTC.

The genes are TRBV19 and TRBJ2-5; D not certain. The germline CDR1 and CDR2 sequences are LNHDA and SQIVND (reference sequence). The CDR3 totals 13 residues. Trimming pared 6 bases from V and 4 bases from J, leaving 12 bases between. The CDR3 DNA follows: TGTGCCAGTAGGGGAAGAAGATTAGAGACCCAGTACTTC. It codes for CASRGRRLETQYF.

The chain has TRBV7-8 and TRBJ2-4; the D call may be TRBD1 or TRBD2 (7 bases each). V was trimmed by 0 bases and J by 1 base, leaving 13 bases between them. Looked up from germline, CDR1 is SGHVS and CDR2 is FQNEAQ. The CDR3 is 17 amino acids. CDR3 sequence reads: CASSLAWEGAAKNIQYF. The CDR3 nucleotides are TGTGCCAGCAGCTTAGCTTGGGAGGGGGCGGCCAAAAACATTCAGTACTTC.

There are a few counts of this clonotype. V and J are TRBV4-2 and TRBJ2-3; 12 nucleotides agree with TRBD1. The CDR3 is 16 amino acids. Unmatched junction bases numbered 7, after V lost 4 bases and J lost 5 bases. In germline, CDR1 is LGHNA, CDR2 YNFKEQ. CDR3 nucleotide sequence: TGTGCCAGCAGCCGCCGGGACAGGGGGCTAGGAGATACGCAGTATTTT. Encoded protein: CASSRRDRGLGDTQYF.

The chain employs TRBV20-1 and TRBJ1-2, with a possible D match to TRBD1 (6 bases). Germline V gene lookup returns CDR1 DFQATT and CDR2 SNEGSKA (reference sequence). Trimming pared 4 bases from V and 1 base from J, leaving 13 bases between. This CDR3 has 14 amino acids. Here the CDR3 reads CSATHRALNYGYTF. The CDR3 DNA follows: TGCAGTGCTACACACAGGGCTCTTAACTATGGCTACACCTTC.

The chain uses TRBV12-3 or TRBV12-4 and TRBJ1-1, with D unclear. Trimming left V 6 bases short and J 0 bases short, with 11 bases between. This CDR3 has 14 amino acids. In DNA, the CDR3 is TGTGCCAGCAGAGACGGACCTATGAACACTGAAGCTTTCTTT. This translates into CASRDGPMNTEAFF.